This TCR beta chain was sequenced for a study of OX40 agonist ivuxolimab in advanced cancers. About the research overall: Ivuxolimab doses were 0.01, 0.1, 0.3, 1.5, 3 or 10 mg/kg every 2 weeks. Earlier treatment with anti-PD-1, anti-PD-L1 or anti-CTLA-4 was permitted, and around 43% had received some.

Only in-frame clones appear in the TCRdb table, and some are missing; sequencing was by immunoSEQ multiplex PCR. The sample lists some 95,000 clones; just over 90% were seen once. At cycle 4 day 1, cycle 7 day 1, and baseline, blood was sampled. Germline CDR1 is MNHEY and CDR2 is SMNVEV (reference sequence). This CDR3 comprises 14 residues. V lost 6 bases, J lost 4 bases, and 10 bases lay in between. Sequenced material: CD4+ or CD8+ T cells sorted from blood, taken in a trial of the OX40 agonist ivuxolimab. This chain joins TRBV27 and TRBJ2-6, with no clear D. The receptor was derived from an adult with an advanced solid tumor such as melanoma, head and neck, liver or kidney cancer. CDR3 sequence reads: CASSLMPGANVLTF. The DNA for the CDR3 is TGTGCCAGCAGCCTCATGCCCGGGGCCAACGTCCTGACTTTC.